This T cell receptor beta chain was identified in a study of T cells in Graves' hyperthyroidism and ophthalmopathy. About the research overall: Peripheral blood was secured at the point of initial diagnosis, before any treatment.

Amplification of TCR beta CDR3 regions was performed using RNA transcripts as template. The study used the HTBI primer set for a first-round RT-PCR of the TCR CDR3. TCRdb reprocessed the multiplex PCR reads via MiXCR and lists one record per CDR3 protein. This sample carries about 520,000 distinct CDR3 sequences, under 25% of them seen once, and the ten largest clones take more than 25%. Graves' hyperthyroidism was deemed stable given no ophthalmopathy progression within 18 months. Orbital computed tomography, thyroid ultrasound, serum thyroxine and TRAb, and clinical symptoms together informed the diagnoses. Germline V gene sequence: CDR1 LNHDA, CDR2 SQIVND (reference sequence). Trimming removed 7 bases from V and 7 bases from J, with 16 bases in between. There are 13 residues in the CDR3. This clonotype showed up many times.

V gene TRBV19 combines with J gene TRBJ1-1; D is possibly TRBD1 (5 bases). The receptor was derived from a man aged 18 to 30 with Graves' hyperthyroidism. The sample taken for sequencing was blood. The chain's CDR3 is CASNVGPGNEAFF. The DNA of the CDR3 is TGTGCCAGTAACGTGGGACCCGGGAATGAAGCTTTCTTT.